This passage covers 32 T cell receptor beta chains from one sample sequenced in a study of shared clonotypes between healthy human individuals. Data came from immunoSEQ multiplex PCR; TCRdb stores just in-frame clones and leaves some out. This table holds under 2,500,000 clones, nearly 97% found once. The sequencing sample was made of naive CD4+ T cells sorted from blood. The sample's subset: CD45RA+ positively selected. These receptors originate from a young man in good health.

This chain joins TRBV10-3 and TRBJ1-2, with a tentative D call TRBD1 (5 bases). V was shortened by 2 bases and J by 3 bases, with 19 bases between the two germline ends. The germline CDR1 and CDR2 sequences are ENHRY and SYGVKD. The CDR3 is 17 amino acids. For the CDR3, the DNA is TGTGCCATCAGTGAGGTAGGGACCCCGGCGGGCGACTATGGCTACACCTTC. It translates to CAISEVGTPAGDYGYTF.

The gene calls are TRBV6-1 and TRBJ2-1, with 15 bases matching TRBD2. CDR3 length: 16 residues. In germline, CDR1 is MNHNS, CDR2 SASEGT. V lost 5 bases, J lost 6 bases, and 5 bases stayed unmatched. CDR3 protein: CASSQGLAGGRNEQFF. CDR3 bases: TGTGCCAGCAGTCAAGGACTAGCGGGAGGGCGCAATGAGCAGTTCTTC.

CDR3 in DNA: TGTGCCAGCAGTGCAGGGGTTTTGGAAAAACTGTTTTTT. This sequence encodes CASSAGVLEKLFF. The rearrangement links TRBV2 to TRBJ1-4; tentatively, D is TRBD1 (6 bases). The CDR3 extends over 13 amino acids. V was cut by 4 bases and J by 8 bases, with 11 bases left in between. Germline assignment: CDR1 SNHLY and CDR2 FYNNEI. The full variable domain, completed using reference TRBV2 and TRBJ1-4, is EPEVTQTPSHQVTQMGQEVILRCVPISNHLYFYWYRQILGQKVEFLVSFYNNEISEKSEIFDDQFSVERPDGSNFTLKIRSTKLEDSAMYFCASSAGVLEKLFFGSGTQLSVL.

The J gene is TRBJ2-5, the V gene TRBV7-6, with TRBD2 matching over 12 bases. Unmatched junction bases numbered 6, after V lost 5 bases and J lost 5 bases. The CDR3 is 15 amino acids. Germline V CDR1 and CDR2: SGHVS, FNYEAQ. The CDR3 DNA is TGTGCCAGCAGCCCCCAGACTAGCGGGGGTGAGACCCAGTACTTC. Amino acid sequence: CASSPQTSGGETQYF. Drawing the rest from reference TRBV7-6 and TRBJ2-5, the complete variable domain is GAGVSQSPRYKVTKRGQDVALRCDPISGHVSLYWYRQALGQGPEFLTYFNYEAQQDKSGLPNDRFSAERPEGSISTLTIQRTEQRDSAMYRCASSPQTSGGETQYFGPGTRLLVL.

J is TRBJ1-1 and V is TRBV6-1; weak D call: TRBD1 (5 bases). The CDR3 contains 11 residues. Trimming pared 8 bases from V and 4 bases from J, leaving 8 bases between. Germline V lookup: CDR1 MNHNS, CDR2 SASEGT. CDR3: CASRGFTEAFF. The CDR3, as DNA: TGTGCCAGCCGGGGGTTCACTGAAGCTTTCTTT.

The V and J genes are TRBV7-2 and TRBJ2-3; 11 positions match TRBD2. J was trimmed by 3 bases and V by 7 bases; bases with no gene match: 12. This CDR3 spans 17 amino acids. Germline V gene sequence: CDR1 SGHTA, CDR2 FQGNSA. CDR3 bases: TGTGCCAGCAACCGGGGGGGTGCTAGCGGGAGGACAGATACGCAGTATTTT. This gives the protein CASNRGGASGRTDTQYF.

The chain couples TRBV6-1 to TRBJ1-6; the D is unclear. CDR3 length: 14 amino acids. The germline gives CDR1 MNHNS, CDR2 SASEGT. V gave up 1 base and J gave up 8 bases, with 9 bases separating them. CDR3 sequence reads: CASSEVAGHSPLHF. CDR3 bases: TGTGCCAGCAGTGAAGTGGCGGGTCATTCACCCCTCCACTTT.

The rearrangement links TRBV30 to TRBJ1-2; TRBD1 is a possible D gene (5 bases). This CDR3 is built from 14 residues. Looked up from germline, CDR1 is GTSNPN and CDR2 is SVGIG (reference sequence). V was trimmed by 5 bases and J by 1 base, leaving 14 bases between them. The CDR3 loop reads CAWRQPELNYGYTF. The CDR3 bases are TGTGCCTGGCGACAGCCGGAACTTAACTATGGCTACACCTTC.

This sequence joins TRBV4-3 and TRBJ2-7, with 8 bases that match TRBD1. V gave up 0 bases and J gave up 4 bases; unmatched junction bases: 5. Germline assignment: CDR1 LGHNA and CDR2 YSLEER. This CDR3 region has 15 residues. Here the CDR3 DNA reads TGCGCCAGCAGCCAAGATCGGCGGACAGGGTACGAGCAGTACTTC. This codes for CASSQDRRTGYEQYF.

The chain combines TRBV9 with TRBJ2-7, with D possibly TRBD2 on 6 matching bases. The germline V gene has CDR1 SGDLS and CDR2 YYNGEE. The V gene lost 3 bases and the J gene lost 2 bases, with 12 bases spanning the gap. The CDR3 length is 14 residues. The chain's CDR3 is CASSAGTSTYEQYF. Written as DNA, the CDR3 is TGTGCCAGCAGCGCCGGGACTTCTACCTACGAGCAGTACTTC.

In nucleotides, the CDR3 is TGTGCCAGCAGAGACAGGGGGAATTATAATTCACCCCTCCACTTT. Amino acid sequence: CASRDRGNYNSPLHF. This rearrangement joins TRBV2 to TRBJ1-6; 9 nucleotides line up with TRBD1. The CDR3 sequence is 15 residues long. Unmatched junction bases numbered 4, after V lost 6 bases and J lost 4 bases. The V gene's germline CDR1 is SNHLY and CDR2 FYNNEI.

CDR3 DNA sequence: TGTGCCAGCAGCTCCCGGGCCGCGGGGCCCAATGAGCAGTTCTTC. Residues: CASSSRAAGPNEQFF. The chain uses TRBV7-9 and TRBJ2-1; the D gene is possibly TRBD2 (6 bases). Germline values: CDR1 SEHNR, CDR2 FQNEAQ (reference sequence). This CDR3 region has 15 residues. V lost 4 bases and J 6 bases, leaving 16 bases between the germline ends. Using reference TRBV7-9 and TRBJ2-1 for the parts outside the CDR3, the full variable domain is DTGVSQNPRHKITKRGQNVTFRCDPISEHNRLYWYRQTLGQGPEFLTYFQNEAQLEKSRLLSDRFSAERPKGSFSTLEIQRTEQGDSAMYLCASSSRAAGPNEQFFGPGTRLTVL.

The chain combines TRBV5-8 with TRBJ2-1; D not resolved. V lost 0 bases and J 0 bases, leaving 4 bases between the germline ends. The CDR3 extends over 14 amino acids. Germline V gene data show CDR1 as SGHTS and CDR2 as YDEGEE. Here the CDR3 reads CASSLASSYNEQFF. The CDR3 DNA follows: TGTGCCAGCAGCTTGGCCTCCTCCTACAATGAGCAGTTCTTC.

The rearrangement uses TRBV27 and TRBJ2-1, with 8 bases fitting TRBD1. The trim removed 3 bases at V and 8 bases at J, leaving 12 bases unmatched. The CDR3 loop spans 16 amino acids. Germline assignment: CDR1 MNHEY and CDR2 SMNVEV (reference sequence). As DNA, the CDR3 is TGTGCCAGCAGTTTCCGGGACAGGATAGACCCCCATGAGCAGTTCTTC. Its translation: CASSFRDRIDPHEQFF.

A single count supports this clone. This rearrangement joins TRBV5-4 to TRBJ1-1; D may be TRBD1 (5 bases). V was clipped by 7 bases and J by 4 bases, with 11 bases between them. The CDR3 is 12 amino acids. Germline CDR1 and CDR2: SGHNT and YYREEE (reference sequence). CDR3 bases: TGTGCCAGCCTCGGGACGACCACTGAAGCTTTCTTT. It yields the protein CASLGTTTEAFF.

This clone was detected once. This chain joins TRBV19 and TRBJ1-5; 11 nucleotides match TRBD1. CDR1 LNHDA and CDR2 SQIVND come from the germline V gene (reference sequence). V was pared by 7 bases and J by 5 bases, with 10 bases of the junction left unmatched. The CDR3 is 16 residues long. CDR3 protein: CASTDGQGASDQPQHF. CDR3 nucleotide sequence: TGTGCCAGTACGGACGGACAGGGGGCTTCGGATCAGCCCCAGCATTTT.

CDR3 sequence (DNA): TGTGCCAGCAGTTTCGGGGGGACGCCCCAGCATTTT. It yields the protein CASSFGGTPQHF. The chain combines TRBV28 with TRBJ1-5; TRBD1 might be the D (5 bases). Germline CDR1 MDHEN, CDR2 SYDVKM. CDR3 length: 12 amino acids. V dropped 3 bases and J dropped 9 bases, with 9 bases sitting between them. Using reference TRBV28 and TRBJ1-5 for the parts outside the CDR3, the full variable domain is DVKVTQSSRYLVKRTGEKVFLECVQDMDHENMFWYRQDPGLGLRLIYFSYDVKMKEKGDIPEGYSVSREKKERFSLILESASTNQTSMYLCASSFGGTPQHFGDGTRLSIL.

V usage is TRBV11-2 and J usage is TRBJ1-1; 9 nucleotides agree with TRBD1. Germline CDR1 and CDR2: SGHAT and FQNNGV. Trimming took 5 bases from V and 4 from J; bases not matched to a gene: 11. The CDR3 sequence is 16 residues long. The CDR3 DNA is TGTGCCAGCAGCCTCTCCGGGACAGGGCGGCTCACTGAAGCTTTCTTT. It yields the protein CASSLSGTGRLTEAFF.

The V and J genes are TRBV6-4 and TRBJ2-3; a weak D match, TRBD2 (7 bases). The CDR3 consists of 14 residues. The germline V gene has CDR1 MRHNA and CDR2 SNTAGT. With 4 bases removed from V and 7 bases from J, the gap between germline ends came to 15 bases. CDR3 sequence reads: CASSAQGGQNTQYF. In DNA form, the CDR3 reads TGTGCCAGCAGTGCACAGGGAGGGCAGAATACGCAGTATTTT.

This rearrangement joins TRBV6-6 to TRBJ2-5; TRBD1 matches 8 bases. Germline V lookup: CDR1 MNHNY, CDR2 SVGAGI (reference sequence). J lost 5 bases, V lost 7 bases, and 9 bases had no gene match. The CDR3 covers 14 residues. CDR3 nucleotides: TGTGCCAGCACTCTCCAGGGGGCAAGGGAGACCCAGTACTTC. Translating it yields CASTLQGARETQYF.

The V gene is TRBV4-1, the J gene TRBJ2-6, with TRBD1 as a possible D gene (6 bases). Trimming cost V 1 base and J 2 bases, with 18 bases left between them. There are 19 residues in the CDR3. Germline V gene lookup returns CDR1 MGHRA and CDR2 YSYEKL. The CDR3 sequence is CASSQVQQGYSTGANVLTF. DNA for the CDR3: TGCGCCAGCAGCCAAGTCCAACAGGGATATTCCACTGGGGCCAACGTCCTGACTTTC.

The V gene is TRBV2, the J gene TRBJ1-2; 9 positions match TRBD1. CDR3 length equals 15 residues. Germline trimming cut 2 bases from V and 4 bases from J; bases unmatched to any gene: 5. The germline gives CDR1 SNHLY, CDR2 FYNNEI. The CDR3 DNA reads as TGTGCCAGCAGTGAAACCCGACAGGGGGGCTATGGCTACACCTTC. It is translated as CASSETRQGGYGYTF.

This CDR3 reads CASSPGTKGGTDTQYF. The CDR3 DNA follows: TGTGCCAGCAGCCCTGGGACCAAGGGTGGGACAGATACGCAGTATTTT. The rearrangement uses TRBV11-2 and TRBJ2-3, with D perhaps matching TRBD1 or TRBD2 (5 bases each). There are 16 residues in the CDR3. Trimming left V 5 bases short and J 3 bases short, with 18 bases between. Per germline, CDR1 SGHAT and CDR2 FQNNGV.

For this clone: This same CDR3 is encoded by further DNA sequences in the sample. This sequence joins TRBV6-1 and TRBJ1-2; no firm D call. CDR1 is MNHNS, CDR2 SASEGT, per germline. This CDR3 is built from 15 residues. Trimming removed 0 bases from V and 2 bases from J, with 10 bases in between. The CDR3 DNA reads TGTGCCAGCAGTGAAGCGCTCGGAGGGAACTATGGCTACACCTTC. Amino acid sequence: CASSEALGGNYGYTF.

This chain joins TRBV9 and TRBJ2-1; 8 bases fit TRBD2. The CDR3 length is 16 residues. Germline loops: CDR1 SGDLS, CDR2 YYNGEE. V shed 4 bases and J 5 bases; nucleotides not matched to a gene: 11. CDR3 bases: TGTGCCAGCAGCCTCGGGGGGAGCGGGAGACACAATGAGCAGTTCTTC. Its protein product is CASSLGGSGRHNEQFF. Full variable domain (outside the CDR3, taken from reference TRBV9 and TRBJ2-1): DSGVTQTPKHLITATGQRVTLRCSPRSGDLSVYWYQQSLDQGLQFLIQYYNGEERAKGNILERFSAQQFPDLHSELNLSSLELGDSALYFCASSLGGSGRHNEQFFGPGTRLTVL.

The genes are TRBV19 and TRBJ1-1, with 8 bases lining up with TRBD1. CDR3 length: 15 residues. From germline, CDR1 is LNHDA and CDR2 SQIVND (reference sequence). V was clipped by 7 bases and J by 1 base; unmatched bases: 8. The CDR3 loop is CASMRLGTGNTEAFF. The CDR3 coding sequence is TGTGCCAGTATGCGACTAGGGACAGGGAACACTGAAGCTTTCTTT.

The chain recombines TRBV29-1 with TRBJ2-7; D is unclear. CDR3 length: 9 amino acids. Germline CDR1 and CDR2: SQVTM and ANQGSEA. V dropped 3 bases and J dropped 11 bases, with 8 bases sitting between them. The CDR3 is CSVDRPEYF. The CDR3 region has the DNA TGCAGCGTTGACCGTCCTGAGTACTTC.

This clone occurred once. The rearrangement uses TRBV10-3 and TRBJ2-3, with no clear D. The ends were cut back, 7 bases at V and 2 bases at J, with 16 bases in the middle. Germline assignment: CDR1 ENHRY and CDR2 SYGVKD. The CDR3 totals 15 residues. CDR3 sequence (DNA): TGTGCCATCACTCCGGGCACTTCCGACACAGATACGCAGTATTTT. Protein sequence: CAITPGTSDTDTQYF.

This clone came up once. CDR3 DNA: TGTGCCATCAGTAAGGGACTAGCGGGGGGACAAGAGACCCAGTACTTC. This sequence encodes CAISKGLAGGQETQYF. J is TRBJ2-5 and V is TRBV10-3; TRBD2 aligns across 15 bases. CDR1 and CDR2 (germline): ENHRY, SYGVKD. The CDR3 extends over 16 amino acids. Trimming took 5 bases from V and 2 from J; bases not matched to a gene: 3.

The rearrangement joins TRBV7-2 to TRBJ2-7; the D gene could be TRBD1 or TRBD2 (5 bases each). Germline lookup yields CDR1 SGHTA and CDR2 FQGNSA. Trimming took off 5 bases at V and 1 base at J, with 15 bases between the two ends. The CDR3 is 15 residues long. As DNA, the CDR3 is TGTGCCAGCAGCCGGGCCGGGGACCCATCCTACGAGCAGTACTTC. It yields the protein CASSRAGDPSYEQYF.

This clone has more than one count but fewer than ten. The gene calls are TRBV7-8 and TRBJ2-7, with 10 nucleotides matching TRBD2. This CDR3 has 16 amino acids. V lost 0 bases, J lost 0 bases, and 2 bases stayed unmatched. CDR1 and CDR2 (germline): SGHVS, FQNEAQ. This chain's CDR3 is CASSLAGTSVSYEQYF. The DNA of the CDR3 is TGTGCCAGCAGCTTAGCCGGGACTAGCGTCTCCTACGAGCAGTACTTC.

The CDR3 here is CASSDRRASSGYGYTF. The DNA for the CDR3 is TGTGCCAGCAGTGACCGTCGGGCCAGCTCGGGCTATGGCTACACCTTC. The rearrangement joins TRBV25-1 to TRBJ1-2; D unclear. CDR3 length: 16 amino acids. V gave up 3 bases and J gave up 4 bases, with 18 bases separating them. Germline V gene data show CDR1 as MGHDK and CDR2 as SYGVNS.